This TCR beta chain was profiled in a study of blood T cell repertoires in COVID-19. Study in general: Some COVID-19 samples were acute and others convalescent; all came from the United States, Italy and Spain.

The participants were between 18 and 89 years old and came from under 25 US areas. Recovered status in Cohort 3 required two negative PCRs, clearance, or symptom resolution. Per the germline V gene, CDR1 is DFQATT and CDR2 is SNEGSKA (reference sequence). CDR3 size: 11 residues. V lost 4 bases and J lost 10; bases outside the gene matches: 2. Authors' data handling: Quantification of nucleated cells was approximated via reference gene primer amplification. Libraries were prepared by immunoSEQ multiplex PCR; TCRdb keeps only in-frame clonotypes and omits some of them. Clone size and V and J calls were adopted from that table, with D and trimming inferred from the DNA. This sample carries under 200,000 clones, about nine tenths of them seen once, and the ten largest clones take roughly 0.82%.

The sample taken for sequencing was PBMCs or T cells enriched from blood (not recorded which). This sequence was found in a woman under 30 who had recovered from COVID-19. This chain connects TRBV20-1 to TRBJ2-1, with 9 bases identical to TRBD2. The CDR3 here is CSATGTSEQFF. CDR3 sequence (DNA): TGCAGTGCTACCGGGACTAGCGAGCAGTTCTTC.